This TCR beta chain was found in a study of T cells in localized non-small cell lung cancer. Comments on this clone: The antigen is unknown.

Method: immunoSEQ multiplex PCR; TCRdb's copy keeps in-frame clones and lacks some. The sample shows around 64,000 clones, about 90% of them seen only once. V dropped 8 bases and J dropped 8 bases, with 12 bases sitting between them. The germline V gene has CDR1 MNHEY and CDR2 SMNVEV (reference sequence). This CDR3 spans 12 amino acids. Whole-study findings and limits: Because only a single region of the tumor was sequenced, heterogeneity remains possible.

The chain combines TRBV27 with TRBJ2-2; no firm D call. The material was peripheral blood, obtained before any cancer treatment. The sequence was collected from a man between 40 and 75 years old with stage I squamous cell lung carcinoma. CDR3 nucleotide sequence: TGTGCCAGCCGCCCACCGGAAGGGGAGCTGTTTTTT. Residues: CASRPPEGELFF.